The T cell receptor (beta chain) described here comes from a study of blood T cell repertoires in COVID-19. Study context: The United States, Italy and Spain were the sources of the acute and convalescent COVID-19 samples. T cells, B-cell-depleted T cells, or PBMCs supplied cDNA or gDNA.

Study processing details: For nucleated cells, counts were estimated from reference gene primer amplification. Method: immunoSEQ multiplex PCR; TCRdb's copy keeps in-frame clones and lacks some. Clone size and the V and J calls come from that table; the DNA yielded D and trimming. Of about 360,000 clones listed, 85% to 90% are singletons. This CDR3 comprises 16 residues. CDR1 and CDR2 (germline): MDHEN, SYDVKM. Germline trimming cut 5 bases from V and 3 bases from J; bases unmatched to any gene: 10. The origin of this receptor is a human donor in a cohort sampled during active COVID-19. The V call is TRBV28, the J call TRBJ2-5; 9 bases match TRBD1. Sequencing was carried out using peripheral blood. DNA of the CDR3: TGTGCCAGCAGTCCTCTAGGGACAGGGACTAAAGAGACCCAGTACTTC. This sequence encodes CASSPLGTGTKETQYF.